The 21 T cell receptor beta chains reported below all come from one sample, sequenced in a study of T-cell reconstitution after alpha-beta-depleted transplantation in children (dated by TCRdb to about 2016). The library was prepared using PCR. Sequencing took place on an Illumina HiSeq 2500. TCR libraries were prepared with molecular barcoding, using unique molecular identifiers to normalize TCRbeta repertoire quantification. TCRdb trimmed the raw reads at Q25, called clones with MiXCR and kept productive beta chains. Identical CDR3 protein sequences are pooled into one entry, listed with their most common genes and DNA. This sample is represented by about a million distinct CDR3 sequences; roughly 29% of them were singletons. Over 25% of the sample is held by the ten biggest clonotypes. Reading the label with the study, this specimen's treatment or condition is: allogeneic hematopoietic cell transplantation with graft depleted of TCRalphabeta T cells and CD19 B cells.

The material sequenced was PBMCs, mostly from graft donor cells, taken 360 days after TCRalphabeta/CD19-depleted stem cell transplant. The receptors come from a boy in the first two years of life who had a stem cell transplant for SCID, so the T cells may come from the graft donor.

The rearrangement joins TRBV7-2 to TRBJ2-3; 10 bases line up with TRBD2. Germline CDR1 and CDR2: SGHTA and FQGNSA. J gave up 6 bases and V 3 bases, and 9 bases lay outside the gene matches. The CDR3 spans 16 residues. The CDR3 spells CASSFLSGGATDTQYF. CDR3 sequence (DNA): TGTGCCAGCAGCTTTTTAAGCGGGGGGGCCACCGATACGCAGTATTTT.

The genes are TRBV5-5 and TRBJ2-7; perhaps TRBD2 as D (6 bases). Germline CDR1 and CDR2: SGHKS and YYEKEE (reference sequence). CDR3 length: 14 amino acids. V dropped 1 base and J dropped 9 bases, with 17 bases sitting between them. CDR3: CASSLFSPGEVQYF. The CDR3 DNA follows: TGTGCCAGCAGCTTGTTCTCTCCGGGGGAGGTGCAGTACTTC.

The genes are TRBV28 and TRBJ2-7; TRBD2 matches 9 bases. The CDR3 has 15 amino acids. Unmatched junction bases numbered 2, after V lost 0 bases and J lost 2 bases. CDR1 MDHEN and CDR2 SYDVKM come from the germline V gene. The CDR3 loop is CASSLWGGGAYEQYF. CDR3 DNA sequence: TGTGCCAGCAGTTTATGGGGCGGGGGGGCCTACGAGCAGTACTTC.

This clonotype has only a few counts. For the CDR3, the DNA is TGTGCCATCAGTGGGGCTAGCGGGAAAGAGACCCAGTACTTC. This sequence encodes CAISGASGKETQYF. The chain couples TRBV10-3 to TRBJ2-5; 9 bases are shared with TRBD2. CDR1 and CDR2 from the germline V gene are ENHRY and SYGVKD. J gave up 3 bases and V 4 bases, and 3 bases lay outside the gene matches. This CDR3 contains 14 residues.

CDR3 protein: CASRDGGARGTYEQYF. The CDR3 DNA is TGTGCCAGCAGAGACGGGGGCGCAAGGGGAACCTACGAGCAGTACTTC. The genes are TRBV5-6 and TRBJ2-7; D is possibly TRBD1 or TRBD2 (6 bases each). Trimming took off 5 bases at V and 2 bases at J, with 20 bases between the two ends. Germline-derived CDR1 and CDR2 are SGHDT and YYEEEE. The CDR3 extends over 16 amino acids.

This clonotype was seen a single time. The CDR3 sequence is CASSHSRLAGIIQYF. In DNA form, the CDR3 reads TGTGCCAGCAGCCATAGCCGACTAGCGGGGATAATCCAGTACTTC. The gene calls are TRBV14 and TRBJ2-5, with 11 bases lining up with TRBD2. Trimming at V came to 3 bases and at J to 10 bases, leaving 10 bases not matched to a gene. This CDR3 comprises 15 residues. CDR1 is SGHDN, CDR2 FVKESK, per germline.

There are a few counts of this clonotype. V and J are TRBV12-3 or TRBV12-4 and TRBJ2-1; possibly TRBD1 or TRBD2 for D (5 bases each). Deletions cut 5 bases from V and 10 bases from J, with 21 bases between. The CDR3 is 15 residues long. The CDR3, as DNA: TGTGCCAGCAGTCCCTGGGACCGAGTTCGCCACGAGCAGTTCTTC. Translation gives CASSPWDRVRHEQFF.

The chain combines TRBV7-2 with TRBJ2-6, with TRBD1 as a possible D gene (5 bases). Germline V lookup: CDR1 SGHTA, CDR2 FQGNSA. Trimming took 5 bases from V and 4 from J, leaving 12 bases between them. The CDR3 consists of 15 residues. CDR3 sequence reads: CASSAQVVGANVLTF. Here the CDR3 DNA reads TGTGCCAGCAGCGCACAGGTGGTCGGGGCCAACGTCCTGACTTTC.

This chain links TRBV7-2 with TRBJ2-4; D is ambiguous. The CDR3 runs to 16 residues. Looked up from germline, CDR1 is SGHTA and CDR2 is FQGNSA. Trimming stripped 2 bases from V and 0 bases from J, with 11 bases between. Here the CDR3 reads CASSLSFGLAKNIQYF. DNA for the CDR3: TGTGCCAGCAGCTTAAGTTTTGGCCTAGCCAAAAACATTCAGTACTTC.

V usage is TRBV4-3 and J usage is TRBJ1-2; the D gene is possibly TRBD1 (6 bases). The V gene lost 1 base and the J gene lost 5 bases, with 14 bases spanning the gap. Germline V gene data show CDR1 as LGHNA and CDR2 as YSLEER. The CDR3 has 15 residues. The CDR3 DNA is TGCGCCAGCAGCCAAGGAGTTCAGGGGCGGTATGGCTACACCTTC. Residues: CASSQGVQGRYGYTF.

The chain couples TRBV6-5 to TRBJ2-1, with D perhaps TRBD1 (6 bases). This CDR3 is 13 amino acids long. Trimming stripped 4 bases from V and 8 bases from J, with 12 bases between. Per germline, CDR1 MNHEY and CDR2 SVGAGI. The CDR3 DNA follows: TGTGCCAGCAGTTTGACAGGATCTGATGAGCAGTTCTTC. Encoded protein: CASSLTGSDEQFF.

There are a few counts of this clonotype. The V gene is TRBV20-1, the J gene TRBJ2-1; 8 bases are a match to TRBD2. This CDR3 comprises 14 residues. V was clipped by 6 bases and J by 2 bases; unmatched bases: 6. Germline V gives CDR1 DFQATT, CDR2 SNEGSKA (reference sequence). CDR3 protein: CSAIGGATYNEQFF. The CDR3 nucleotides read TGCAGTGCGATCGGGGGGGCAACCTACAATGAGCAGTTCTTC.

V usage is TRBV21-1 and J usage is TRBJ2-7; no check of the table's D call, TRBD1, against the DNA was made. TRBV21-1 is noted as a pseudogene. The CDR3 extends over 15 amino acids. The chain's CDR3 is CASSKDGQGICEQYF. DNA of the CDR3: TGTGCCAGCAGCAAAGACGGACAGGGAATCTGCGAGCAGTACTTC.

The chain recombines TRBV12-3 or TRBV12-4 with TRBJ2-2, with 12 nucleotides matching TRBD2. The ends lost 5 bases at V and 5 bases at J; junction bases unmatched: 6. This CDR3 has 16 residues. CDR3 nucleotide sequence: TGTGCCAGCAGTGTGACTAGCGGGGGCGGAACCGGGGAGCTGTTTTTT. Its protein is CASSVTSGGGTGELFF.

This clonotype was detected a few times. The CDR3 DNA is TGTGCCAGCAGCTTGGACACAGGGGAAGTAACTGAAGCTTTCTTT. It specifies CASSLDTGEVTEAFF. The chain recombines TRBV7-9 with TRBJ1-1, with TRBD1 identical over 7 bases. CDR3 length: 15 residues. Per germline, CDR1 SEHNR and CDR2 FQNEAQ (reference sequence). Unmatched junction bases numbered 9, after V lost 3 bases and J lost 5 bases.

This chain joins TRBV11-2 and TRBJ2-1; weak D call: TRBD2 (6 bases). Trimming stripped 8 bases from V and 5 bases from J, with 28 bases between. The CDR3 extends over 18 amino acids. Germline loops: CDR1 SGHAT, CDR2 FQNNGV. The CDR3 spells CASGDRGISVGGHNEQFF. The CDR3 DNA follows: TGTGCCAGCGGGGACCGGGGGATCTCGGTAGGAGGCCACAATGAGCAGTTCTTC. The variable domain in full, with the rest retrieved from reference TRBV11-2 and TRBJ2-1, is EAGVAQSPRYKIIEKRQSVAFWCNPISGHATLYWYQQILGQGPKLLIQFQNNGVVDDSQLPKDRFSAERLKGVDSTLKIQPAKLEDSAVYLCASGDRGISVGGHNEQFFGPGTRLTVL.

This clonotype was recorded a few times. V usage is TRBV29-1 and J usage is TRBJ2-7; TRBD1 is a possible D gene (6 bases). The CDR3 has 13 amino acids. Per germline, CDR1 SQVTM and CDR2 ANQGSEA. Trimming shortened V by 7 bases and J by 0 bases, and 13 bases separated the two germline ends. CDR3: CSAGVGSSYEQYF. The CDR3 DNA is TGCAGCGCAGGGGTGGGCAGCTCCTACGAGCAGTACTTC.

CDR3 sequence reads: CASSSRYSGANVLTF. CDR3 sequence (DNA): TGCGCCAGCAGCTCCCGTTATTCTGGGGCCAACGTCCTGACTTTC. The chain uses TRBV5-1 and TRBJ2-6; D uncertain. The V gene lost 3 bases and the J gene lost 1 base, with 8 bases spanning the gap. From germline, CDR1 is SGHRS and CDR2 YFSETQ. The CDR3 is 15 amino acids.

The table lists this clonotype with a few counts. The chain carries TRBV5-1 and TRBJ2-7; 7 bases match TRBD2. The CDR3 runs 15 residues. The V and J ends lost 4 bases and 3 bases, in that order; junction bases with no gene match: 10. Germline CDR1 is SGHRS and CDR2 is YFSETQ. CDR3 amino acids: CASSTGLAGDYEQYF. In DNA form, the CDR3 reads TGCGCCAGCAGCACCGGATTAGCGGGCGACTACGAGCAGTACTTC.

This clonotype occurred many times. V usage is TRBV7-9 and J usage is TRBJ2-1, with D possibly matching TRBD1 (5 bases). The CDR3 covers 14 residues. The germline V gene encodes CDR1 SEHNR and CDR2 FQNEAQ (reference sequence). V was trimmed by 6 bases and J by 6 bases, leaving 15 bases between them. The CDR3 is CASRIDSPGNEQFF. CDR3 DNA: TGTGCCAGCAGAATAGACAGTCCTGGCAATGAGCAGTTCTTC.

This clonotype was found a few times. V and J are TRBV3-1 and TRBJ2-5, with D hard to call. Per germline, CDR1 LGHDT and CDR2 YNNKEL (reference sequence). CDR3 length: 16 amino acids. V was trimmed by 1 base and J by 5 bases, leaving 17 bases between them. The CDR3 nucleotides read TGTGCCAGCAGCCAAGGGATCGGACCACAAGGGGAGACCCAGTACTTC. Residues: CASSQGIGPQGETQYF.